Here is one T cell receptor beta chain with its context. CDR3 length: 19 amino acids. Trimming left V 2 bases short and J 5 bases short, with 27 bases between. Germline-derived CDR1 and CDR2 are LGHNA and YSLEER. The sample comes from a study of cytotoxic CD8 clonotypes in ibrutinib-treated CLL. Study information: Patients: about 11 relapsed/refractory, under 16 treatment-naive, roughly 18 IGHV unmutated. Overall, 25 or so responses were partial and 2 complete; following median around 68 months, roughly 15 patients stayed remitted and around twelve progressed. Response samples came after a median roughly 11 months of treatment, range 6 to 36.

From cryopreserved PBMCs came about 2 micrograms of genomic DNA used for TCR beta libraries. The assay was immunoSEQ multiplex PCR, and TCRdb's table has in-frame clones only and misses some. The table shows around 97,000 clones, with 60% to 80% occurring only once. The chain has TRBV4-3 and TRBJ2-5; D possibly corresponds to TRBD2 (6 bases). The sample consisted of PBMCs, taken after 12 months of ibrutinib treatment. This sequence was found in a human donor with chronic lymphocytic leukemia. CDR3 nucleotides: TGCGCCAGCAGCCAACGGACATCCAAGTCACTGATTCGGGGGGAGACCCAGTACTTC. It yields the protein CASSQRTSKSLIRGETQYF.